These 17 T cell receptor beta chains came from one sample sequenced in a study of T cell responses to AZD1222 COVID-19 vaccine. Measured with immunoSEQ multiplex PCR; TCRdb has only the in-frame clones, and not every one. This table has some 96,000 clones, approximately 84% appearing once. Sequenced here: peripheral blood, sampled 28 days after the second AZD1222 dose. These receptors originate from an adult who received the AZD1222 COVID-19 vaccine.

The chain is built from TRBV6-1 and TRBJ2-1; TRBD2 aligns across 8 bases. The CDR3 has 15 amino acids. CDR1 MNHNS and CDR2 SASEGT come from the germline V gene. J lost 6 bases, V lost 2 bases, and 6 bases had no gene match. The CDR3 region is CASSEWGLGANEQFF. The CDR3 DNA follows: TGTGCCAGCAGTGAATGGGGACTAGGGGCCAATGAGCAGTTCTTC.

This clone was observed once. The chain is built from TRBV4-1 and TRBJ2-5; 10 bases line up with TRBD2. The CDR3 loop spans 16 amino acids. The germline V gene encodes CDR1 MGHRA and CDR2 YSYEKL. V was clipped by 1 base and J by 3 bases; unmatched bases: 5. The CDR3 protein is CASSQGVLAGEETQYF. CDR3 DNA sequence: TGCGCCAGCAGCCAAGGAGTCCTAGCGGGGGAAGAGACCCAGTACTTC.

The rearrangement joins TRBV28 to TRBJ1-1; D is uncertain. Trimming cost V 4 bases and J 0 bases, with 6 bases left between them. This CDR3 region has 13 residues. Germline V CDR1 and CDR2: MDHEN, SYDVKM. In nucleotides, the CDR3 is TGTGCCAGCAGTTCTTCCATGAACACTGAAGCTTTCTTT. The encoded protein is CASSSSMNTEAFF. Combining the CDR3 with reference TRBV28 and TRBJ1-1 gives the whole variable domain DVKVTQSSRYLVKRTGEKVFLECVQDMDHENMFWYRQDPGLGLRLIYFSYDVKMKEKGDIPEGYSVSREKKERFSLILESASTNQTSMYLCASSSSMNTEAFFGQGTRLTVV.

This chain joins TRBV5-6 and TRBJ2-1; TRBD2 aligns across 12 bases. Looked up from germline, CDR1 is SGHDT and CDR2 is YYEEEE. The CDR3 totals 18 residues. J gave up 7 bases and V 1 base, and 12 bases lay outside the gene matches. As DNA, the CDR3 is TGTGCCAGCAGCTTGTGGATAGCGACTAGCGGGAGTAGAAATGAGCAGTTCTTC. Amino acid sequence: CASSLWIATSGSRNEQFF.

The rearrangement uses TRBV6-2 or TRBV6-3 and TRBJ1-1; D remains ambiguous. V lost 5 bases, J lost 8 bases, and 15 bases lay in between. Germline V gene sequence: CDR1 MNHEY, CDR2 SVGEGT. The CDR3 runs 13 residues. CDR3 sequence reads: CASSRDPSSEAFF. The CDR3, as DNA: TGTGCCAGCAGTAGGGATCCGTCCTCCGAAGCTTTCTTT.

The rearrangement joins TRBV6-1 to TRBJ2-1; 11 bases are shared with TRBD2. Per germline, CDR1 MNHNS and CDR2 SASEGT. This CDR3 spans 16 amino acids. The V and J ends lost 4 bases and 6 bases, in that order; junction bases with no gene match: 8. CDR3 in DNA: TGTGCCAGCAGTGGCCGACTAGCGGGAATAGTCAATGAGCAGTTCTTC. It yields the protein CASSGRLAGIVNEQFF.

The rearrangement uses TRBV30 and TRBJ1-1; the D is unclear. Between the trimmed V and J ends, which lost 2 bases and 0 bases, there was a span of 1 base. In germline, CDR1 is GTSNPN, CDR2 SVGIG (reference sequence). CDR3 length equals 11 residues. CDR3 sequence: CAWSLNTEAFF. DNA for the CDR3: TGTGCCTGGAGTTTGAACACTGAAGCTTTCTTT.

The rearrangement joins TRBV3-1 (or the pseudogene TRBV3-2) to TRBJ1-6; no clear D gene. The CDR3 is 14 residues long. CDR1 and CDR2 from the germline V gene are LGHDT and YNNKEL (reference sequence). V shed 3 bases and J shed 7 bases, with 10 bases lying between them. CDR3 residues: CASSQVSQNSPLHF. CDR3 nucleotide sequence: TGTGCCAGCAGCCAGGTCAGCCAGAATTCACCCCTCCACTTT.

As DNA, the CDR3 is TGTGCCAGCAGATACCTGGACCTGAACACTGAAGCTTTCTTT. Its translation: CASRYLDLNTEAFF. The gene calls are TRBV2 and TRBJ1-1; D is uncertain. Germline CDR1 SNHLY, CDR2 FYNNEI. Trimming stripped 6 bases from V and 0 bases from J, with 11 bases between. CDR3 length: 14 amino acids.

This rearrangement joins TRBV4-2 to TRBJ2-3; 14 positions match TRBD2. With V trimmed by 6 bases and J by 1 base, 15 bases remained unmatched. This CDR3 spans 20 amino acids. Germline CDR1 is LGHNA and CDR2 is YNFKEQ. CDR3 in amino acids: CASRPYETTSGGDGTDTQYF. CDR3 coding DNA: TGTGCCAGCAGACCCTACGAAACGACTAGCGGGGGGGACGGCACAGATACGCAGTATTTT.

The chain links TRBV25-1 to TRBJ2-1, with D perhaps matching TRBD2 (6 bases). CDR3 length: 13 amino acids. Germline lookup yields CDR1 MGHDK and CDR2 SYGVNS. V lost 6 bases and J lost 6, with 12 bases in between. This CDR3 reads CASSGGERNEQFF. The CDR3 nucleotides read TGTGCCAGCAGCGGGGGTGAGCGCAATGAGCAGTTCTTC.

The CDR3 loop is CASSLAAGRANSPLHF. CDR3 bases: TGCGCCAGCAGCTTGGCGGCAGGGCGGGCGAATTCACCCCTCCACTTT. The chain couples TRBV5-1 to TRBJ1-6, with a tentative D call TRBD1 (5 bases). V was shortened by 0 bases and J by 7 bases, with 14 bases between the two germline ends. The germline V gene encodes CDR1 SGHRS and CDR2 YFSETQ. There are 16 residues in the CDR3.

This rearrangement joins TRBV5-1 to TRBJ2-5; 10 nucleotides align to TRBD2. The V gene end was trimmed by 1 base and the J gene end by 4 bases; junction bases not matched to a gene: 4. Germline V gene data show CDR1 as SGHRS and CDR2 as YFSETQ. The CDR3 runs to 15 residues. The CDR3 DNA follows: TGCGCCAGCAGCTTGACTAGCGGGGTCCCAGAGACCCAGTACTTC. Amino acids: CASSLTSGVPETQYF. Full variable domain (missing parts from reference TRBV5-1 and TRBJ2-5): KAGVTQTPRYLIKTRGQQVTLSCSPISGHRSVSWYQQTPGQGLQFLFEYFSETQRNKGNFPGRFSGRQFSNSRSEMNVSTLELGDSALYLCASSLTSGVPETQYFGPGTRLLVL.

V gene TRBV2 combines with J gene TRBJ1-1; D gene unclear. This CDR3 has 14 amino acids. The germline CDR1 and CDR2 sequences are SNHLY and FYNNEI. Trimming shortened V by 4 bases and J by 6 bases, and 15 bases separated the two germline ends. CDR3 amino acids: CASSVAGGSAEAFF. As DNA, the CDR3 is TGTGCCAGCAGTGTCGCGGGTGGTAGCGCTGAAGCTTTCTTT.

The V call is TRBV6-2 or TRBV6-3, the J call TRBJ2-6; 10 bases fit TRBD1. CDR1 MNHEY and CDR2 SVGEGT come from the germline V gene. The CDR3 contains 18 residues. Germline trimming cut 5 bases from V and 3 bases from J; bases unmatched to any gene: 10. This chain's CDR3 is CASSPTGGGIGGANVLTF. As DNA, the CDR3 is TGTGCCAGCAGTCCGACAGGGGGCGGGATTGGTGGGGCCAACGTCCTGACTTTC.

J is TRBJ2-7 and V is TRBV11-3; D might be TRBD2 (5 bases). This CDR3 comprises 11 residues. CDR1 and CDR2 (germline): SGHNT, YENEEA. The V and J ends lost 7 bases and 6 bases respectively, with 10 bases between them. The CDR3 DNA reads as TGTGCCAGCACTAATCGGGGCGAGCAGTACTTC. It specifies CASTNRGEQYF.

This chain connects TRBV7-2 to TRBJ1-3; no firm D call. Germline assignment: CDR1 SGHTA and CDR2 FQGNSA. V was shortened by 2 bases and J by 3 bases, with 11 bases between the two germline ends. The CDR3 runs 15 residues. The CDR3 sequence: CASSLSPVGGNTIYF. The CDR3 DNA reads TGTGCCAGCAGCTTATCTCCGGTTGGTGGAAACACCATATATTTT.